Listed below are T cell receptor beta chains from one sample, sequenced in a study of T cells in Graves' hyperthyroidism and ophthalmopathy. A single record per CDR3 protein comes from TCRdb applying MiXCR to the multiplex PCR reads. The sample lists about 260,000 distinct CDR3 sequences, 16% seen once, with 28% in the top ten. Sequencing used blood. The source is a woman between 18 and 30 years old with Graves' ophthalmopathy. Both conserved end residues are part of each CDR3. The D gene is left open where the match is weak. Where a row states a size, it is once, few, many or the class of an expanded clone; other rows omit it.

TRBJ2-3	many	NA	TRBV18	CASSPPGVTDTQYF	TGTGCCAGCTCACCACCGGGGGTTACAGATACGCAGTATTTT
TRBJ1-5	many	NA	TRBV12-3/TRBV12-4	CASSLVGQPQHF	TGTGCCAGCAGTTTAGTAGGTCAGCCCCAGCATTTT
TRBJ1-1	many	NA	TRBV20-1	CSAIQSSLNTEAFF	TGCAGTGCTATTCAATCGAGCCTGAACACTGAAGCTTTCTTT
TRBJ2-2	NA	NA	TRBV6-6	CASSYSVQGIGELFF	TGTGCCAGCAGTTACTCGGTACAGGGAATAGGGGAGCTGTTTTTT
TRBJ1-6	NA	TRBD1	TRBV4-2	CASAVQGVVSPLHF	TGTGCCAGCGCCGTACAGGGGGTCGTTTCACCCCTCCACTTT
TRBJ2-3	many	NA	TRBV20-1	CSARTSGNTQYF	TGCAGTGCTAGAACGTCGGGTAATACGCAGTATTTT
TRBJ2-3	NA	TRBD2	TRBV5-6	CASSLASGVVTDTQYF	TGTGCCAGCAGCTTGGCCAGCGGGGTCGTCACAGATACGCAGTATTTT
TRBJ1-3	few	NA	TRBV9	CASSGDGDGNTIYF	TGTGCCAGCAGCGGGGACGGCGATGGAAACACCATATATTTT
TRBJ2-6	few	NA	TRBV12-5	CASAAYGSGANVLTF	TGTGCTAGTGCCGCCTACGGTTCTGGGGCCAACGTCCTGACTTTC
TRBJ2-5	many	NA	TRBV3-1	CASSHRGLEETQYF	TGTGCCAGCAGCCACAGGGGATTAGAAGAGACCCAGTACTTC
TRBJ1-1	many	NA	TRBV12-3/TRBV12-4	CASSSGVTDTEAFF	TGTGCCAGCAGTTCAGGGGTAACCGACACTGAAGCTTTCTTT
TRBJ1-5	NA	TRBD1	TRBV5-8	CASSLETGARNQPQHF	TGTGCCAGCAGCTTGGAGACAGGGGCACGGAATCAGCCCCAGCATTTT
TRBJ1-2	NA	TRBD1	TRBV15	CATSRDRTGPSYGYTF	TGTGCCACCAGCAGAGATAGGACAGGGCCCAGCTATGGCTACACCTTC
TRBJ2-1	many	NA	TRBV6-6	CASSYSPDRSYNEQFF	TGTGCCAGCAGTTACTCTCCCGACAGAAGCTACAATGAGCAGTTCTTC
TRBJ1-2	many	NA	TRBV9	CASSVGGTGGTYGYTF	TGTGCCAGCAGCGTAGGCGGAACTGGAGGGACCTATGGCTACACCTTC
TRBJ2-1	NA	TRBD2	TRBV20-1	CSAGLAGYRNEQFF	TGCAGTGCTGGACTAGCGGGGTATCGCAATGAGCAGTTCTTC
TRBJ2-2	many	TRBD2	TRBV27	CASFKAGGTGELFF	TGTGCCAGCTTTAAAGCGGGGGGAACCGGGGAGCTGTTTTTT
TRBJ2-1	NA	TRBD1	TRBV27	CASGTVGSYNEQFF	TGTGCCAGCGGGACAGTAGGTTCCTACAATGAGCAGTTCTTC
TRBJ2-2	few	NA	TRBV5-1	CASEPMGRPATGELFF	TGCGCCAGCGAACCTATGGGGAGGCCGGCCACCGGGGAGCTGTTTTTT
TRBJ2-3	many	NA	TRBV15	CATSLNTDTQYF	TGTGCCACCAGCTTAAACACAGATACGCAGTATTTT
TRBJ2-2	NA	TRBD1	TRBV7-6	CASSKYRGNTGELFF	TGTGCCAGCAGCAAATACAGGGGAAACACCGGGGAGCTGTTTTTT
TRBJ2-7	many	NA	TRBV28	CASTGRVHYEQYF	TGTGCCAGCACAGGGCGCGTGCATTACGAGCAGTACTTC
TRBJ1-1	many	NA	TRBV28	CASSEGGDSTEAFF	TGTGCCAGCAGCGAAGGGGGGGATAGCACTGAAGCTTTCTTT
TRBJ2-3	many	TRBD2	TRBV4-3	CASSQFGLARTDTQYF	TGCGCCAGCAGCCAATTCGGACTAGCACGGACAGATACGCAGTATTTT
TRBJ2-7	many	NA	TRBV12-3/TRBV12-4	CASSLQGGKQYF	TGTGCCAGCAGCCTACAGGGTGGTAAGCAGTACTTC
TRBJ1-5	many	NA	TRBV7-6	CASSYTVERPQHF	TGTGCCAGCAGTTACACCGTGGAGCGGCCCCAGCATTTT
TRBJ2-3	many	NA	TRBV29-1	CSVEDSDTQYF	TGCAGCGTTGAAGATAGTGATACGCAGTATTTT
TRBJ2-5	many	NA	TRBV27	CASSFSTGARGTQYF	TGTGCCAGCAGTTTCTCTACGGGGGCCCGGGGGACCCAGTACTTC
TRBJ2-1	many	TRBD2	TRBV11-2	CASSLGLAGIHYNEQFF	TGTGCCAGCAGCTTGGGCCTAGCGGGGATCCACTACAATGAGCAGTTCTTC
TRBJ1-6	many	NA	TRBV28	CASSLLGNSPLHF	TGTGCCAGCAGTTTATTGGGGAATTCACCCCTCCACTTT
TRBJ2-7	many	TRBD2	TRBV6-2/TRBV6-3	CASSPTSVSSYEQYF	TGTGCCAGCAGTCCTACTAGCGTGAGCTCCTACGAGCAGTACTTC